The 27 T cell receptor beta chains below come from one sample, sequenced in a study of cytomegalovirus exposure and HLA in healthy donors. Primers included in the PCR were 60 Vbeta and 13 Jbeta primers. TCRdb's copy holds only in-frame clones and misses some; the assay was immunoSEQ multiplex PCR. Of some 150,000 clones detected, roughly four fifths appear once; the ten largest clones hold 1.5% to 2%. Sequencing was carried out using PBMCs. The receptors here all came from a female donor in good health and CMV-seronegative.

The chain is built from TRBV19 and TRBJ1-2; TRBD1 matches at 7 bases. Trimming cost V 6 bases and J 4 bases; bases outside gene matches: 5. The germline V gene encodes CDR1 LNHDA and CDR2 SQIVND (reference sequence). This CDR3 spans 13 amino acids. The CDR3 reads CASSMGQTYGYTF. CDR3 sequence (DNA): TGTGCCAGTAGCATGGGACAGACCTATGGCTACACCTTC. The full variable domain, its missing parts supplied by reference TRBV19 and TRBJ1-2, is DGGITQSPKYLFRKEGQNVTLSCEQNLNHDAMYWYRQDPGQGLRLIYYSQIVNDFQKGDIAEGYSVSREKKESFPLTVTSAQKNPTAFYLCASSMGQTYGYTFGSGTRLTVV.

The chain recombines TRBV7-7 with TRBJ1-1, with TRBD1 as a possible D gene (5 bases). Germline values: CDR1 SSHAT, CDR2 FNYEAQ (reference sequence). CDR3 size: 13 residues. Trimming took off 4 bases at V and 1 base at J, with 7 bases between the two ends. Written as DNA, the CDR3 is TGTGCCAGCAGCTCGGACAAGAACACTGAAGCTTTCTTT. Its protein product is CASSSDKNTEAFF. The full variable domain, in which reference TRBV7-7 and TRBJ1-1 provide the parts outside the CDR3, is GAGVSQSPRYKVTKRGQDVTLRCDPISSHATLYWYQQALGQGPEFLTYFNYEAQPDKSGLPSDRFSAERPEGSISTLTIQRTEQRDSAMYRCASSSDKNTEAFFGQGTRLTVV.

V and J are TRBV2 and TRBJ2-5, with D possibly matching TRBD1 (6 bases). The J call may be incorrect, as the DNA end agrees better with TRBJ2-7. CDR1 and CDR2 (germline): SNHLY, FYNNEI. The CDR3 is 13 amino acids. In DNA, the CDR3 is TGTGCCAGCAGGTGGACAGAGGGGTACGAGCAGTACTTC. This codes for CASRWTEGYEQYF.

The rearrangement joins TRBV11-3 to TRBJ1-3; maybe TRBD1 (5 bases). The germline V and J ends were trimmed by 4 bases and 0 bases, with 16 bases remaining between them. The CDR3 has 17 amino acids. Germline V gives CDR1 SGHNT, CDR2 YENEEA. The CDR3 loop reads CASSSHGGLYSGNTIYF. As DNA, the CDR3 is TGTGCCAGCAGCTCGCATGGGGGACTCTACTCTGGAAACACCATATATTTT.

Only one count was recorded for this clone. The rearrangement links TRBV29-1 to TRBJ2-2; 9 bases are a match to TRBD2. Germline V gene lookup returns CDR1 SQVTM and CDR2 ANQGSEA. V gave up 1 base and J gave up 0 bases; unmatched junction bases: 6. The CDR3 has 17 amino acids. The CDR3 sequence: CSVEARSGRTNTGELFF. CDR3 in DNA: TGCAGCGTTGAAGCCCGCAGCGGGAGGACGAACACCGGGGAGCTGTTTTTT.

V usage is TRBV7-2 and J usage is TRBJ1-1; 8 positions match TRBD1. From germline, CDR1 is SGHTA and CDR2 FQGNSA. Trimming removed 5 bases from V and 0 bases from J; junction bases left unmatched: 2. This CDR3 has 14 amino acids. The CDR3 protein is CASSPGQVNTEAFF. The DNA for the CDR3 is TGTGCCAGCAGCCCGGGACAGGTGAACACTGAAGCTTTCTTT.

The CDR3 region has the DNA TGTGCCAGCAGCGGAATTGGGGGACTAAGCACAGATACGCAGTATTTT. Translated: CASSGIGGLSTDTQYF. V and J are TRBV5-6 and TRBJ2-3, with 7 bases fitting TRBD2. The CDR3 is made up of 16 amino acids. The germline CDR1 and CDR2 sequences are SGHDT and YYEEEE. The trim removed 4 bases at V and 0 bases at J, leaving 8 bases unmatched.

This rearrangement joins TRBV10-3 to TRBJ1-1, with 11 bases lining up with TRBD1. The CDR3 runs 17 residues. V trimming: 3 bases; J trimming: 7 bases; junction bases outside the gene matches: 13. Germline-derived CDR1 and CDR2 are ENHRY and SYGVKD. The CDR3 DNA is TGTGCCATCAGTGATCCGGGACAGGGGGATCGAAGTGGTGAAGCTTTCTTT. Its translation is CAISDPGQGDRSGEAFF.

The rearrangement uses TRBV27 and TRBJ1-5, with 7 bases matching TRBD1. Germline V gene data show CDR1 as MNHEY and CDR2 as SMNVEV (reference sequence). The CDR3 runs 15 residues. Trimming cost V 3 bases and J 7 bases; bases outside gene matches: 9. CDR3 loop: CASSLSGTVRQPQHF. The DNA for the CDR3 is TGTGCCAGCAGTTTGAGTGGGACAGTTCGACAGCCCCAGCATTTT.

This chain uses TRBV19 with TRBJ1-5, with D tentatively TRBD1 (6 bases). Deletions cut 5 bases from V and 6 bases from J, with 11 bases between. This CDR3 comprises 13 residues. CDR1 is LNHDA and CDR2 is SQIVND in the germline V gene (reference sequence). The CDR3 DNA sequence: TGTGCCAGTAGTCCAGGGGCCGGTCAGCCCCAGCATTTT. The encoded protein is CASSPGAGQPQHF. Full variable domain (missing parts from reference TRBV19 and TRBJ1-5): DGGITQSPKYLFRKEGQNVTLSCEQNLNHDAMYWYRQDPGQGLRLIYYSQIVNDFQKGDIAEGYSVSREKKESFPLTVTSAQKNPTAFYLCASSPGAGQPQHFGDGTRLSIL.

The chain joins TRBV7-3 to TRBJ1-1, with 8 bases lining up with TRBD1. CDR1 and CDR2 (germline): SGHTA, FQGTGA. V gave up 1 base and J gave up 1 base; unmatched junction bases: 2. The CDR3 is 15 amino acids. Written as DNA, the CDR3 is TGTGCCAGCAGCTTAAAGACAGGGGCGAACACTGAAGCTTTCTTT. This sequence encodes CASSLKTGANTEAFF.

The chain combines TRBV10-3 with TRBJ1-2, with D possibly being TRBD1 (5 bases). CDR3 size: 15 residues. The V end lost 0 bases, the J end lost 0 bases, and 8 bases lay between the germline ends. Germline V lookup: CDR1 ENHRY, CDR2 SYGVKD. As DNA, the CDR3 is TGTGCCATCAGTGAGTCGCCGGGGGCTAACTATGGCTACACCTTC. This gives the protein CAISESPGANYGYTF.

The CDR3 nucleotides read TGTGCCAGCAGTTACAGGGCCCGACGGAATCAGCCCCAGCATTTT. It yields the protein CASSYRARRNQPQHF. The chain carries TRBV28 and TRBJ1-5; tentative D call: TRBD1 (6 bases). V was trimmed by 4 bases and J by 4 bases, leaving 14 bases between them. The CDR3 runs 15 residues. Germline CDR1 and CDR2: MDHEN and SYDVKM.

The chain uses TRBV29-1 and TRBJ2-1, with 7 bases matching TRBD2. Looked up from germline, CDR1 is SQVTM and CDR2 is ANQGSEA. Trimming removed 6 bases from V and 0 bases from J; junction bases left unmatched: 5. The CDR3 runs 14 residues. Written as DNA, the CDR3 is TGCAGCGTGAAGCGGGGCTCCTCCTACAATGAGCAGTTCTTC. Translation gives CSVKRGSSYNEQFF.

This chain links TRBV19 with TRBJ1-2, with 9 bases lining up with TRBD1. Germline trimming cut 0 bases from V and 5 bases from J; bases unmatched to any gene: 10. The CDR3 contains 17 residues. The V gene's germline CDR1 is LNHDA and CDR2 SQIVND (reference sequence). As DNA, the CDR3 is TGTGCCAGTAGTATAGATGGTCCGGGACAGGGATCTTATGGCTACACCTTC. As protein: CASSIDGPGQGSYGYTF.

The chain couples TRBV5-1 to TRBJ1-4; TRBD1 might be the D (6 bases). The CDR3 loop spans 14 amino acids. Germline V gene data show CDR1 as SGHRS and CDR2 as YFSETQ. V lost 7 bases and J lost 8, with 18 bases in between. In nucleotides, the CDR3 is TGCGCCAGCCGGCTACAGGGCAACTCAGAAAAACTGTTTTTT. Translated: CASRLQGNSEKLFF.

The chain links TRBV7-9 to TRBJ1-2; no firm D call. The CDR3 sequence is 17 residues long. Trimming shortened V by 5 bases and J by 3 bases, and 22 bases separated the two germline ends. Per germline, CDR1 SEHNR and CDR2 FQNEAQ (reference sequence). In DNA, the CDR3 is TGTGCCAGCAGCAACCCCCGAACTCCGGGGATTTACTATGGCTACACCTTC. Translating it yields CASSNPRTPGIYYGYTF.

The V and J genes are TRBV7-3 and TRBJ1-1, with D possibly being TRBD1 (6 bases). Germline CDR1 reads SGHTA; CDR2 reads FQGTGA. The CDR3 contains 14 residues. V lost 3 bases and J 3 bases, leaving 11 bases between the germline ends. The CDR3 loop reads CASSFTPGDTEAFF. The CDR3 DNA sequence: TGTGCCAGCAGCTTCACTCCAGGGGACACTGAAGCTTTCTTT.

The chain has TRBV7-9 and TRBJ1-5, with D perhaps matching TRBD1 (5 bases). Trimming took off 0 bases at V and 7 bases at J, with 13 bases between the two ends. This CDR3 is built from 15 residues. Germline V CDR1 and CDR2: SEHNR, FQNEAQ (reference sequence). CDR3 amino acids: CASSLAVAGEQPQHF. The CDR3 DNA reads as TGTGCCAGCAGCTTAGCCGTGGCGGGGGAACAGCCCCAGCATTTT.

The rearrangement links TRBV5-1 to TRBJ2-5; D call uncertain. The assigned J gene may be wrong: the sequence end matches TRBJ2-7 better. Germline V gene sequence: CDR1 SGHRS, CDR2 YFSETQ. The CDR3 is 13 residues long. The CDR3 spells CASSLDWNYEQYF. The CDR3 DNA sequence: TGCGCCAGCAGCTTGGATTGGAACTACGAGCAGTACTTC.

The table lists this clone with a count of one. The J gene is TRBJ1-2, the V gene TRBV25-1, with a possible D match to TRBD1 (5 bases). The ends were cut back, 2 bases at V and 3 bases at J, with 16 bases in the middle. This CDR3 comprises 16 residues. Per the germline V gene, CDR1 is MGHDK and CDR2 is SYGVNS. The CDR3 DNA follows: TGTGCCAGCAGTGAAAGGGGTGAACAGCCATACTATGGCTACACCTTC. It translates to CASSERGEQPYYGYTF.

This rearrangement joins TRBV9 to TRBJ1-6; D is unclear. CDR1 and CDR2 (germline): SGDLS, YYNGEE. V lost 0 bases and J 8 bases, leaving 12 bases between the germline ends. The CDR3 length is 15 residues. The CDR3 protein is CASSVGWFRDSPLHF. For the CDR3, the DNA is TGTGCCAGCAGCGTAGGGTGGTTTCGGGATTCACCCCTCCACTTT.

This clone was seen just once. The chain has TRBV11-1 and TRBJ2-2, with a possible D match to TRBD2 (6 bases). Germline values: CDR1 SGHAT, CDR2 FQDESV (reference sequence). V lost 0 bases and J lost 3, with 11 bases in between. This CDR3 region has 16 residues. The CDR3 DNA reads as TGTGCCAGCAGCTTAGCGGGGCCGGGAGACACCGGGGAGCTGTTTTTT. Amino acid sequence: CASSLAGPGDTGELFF.

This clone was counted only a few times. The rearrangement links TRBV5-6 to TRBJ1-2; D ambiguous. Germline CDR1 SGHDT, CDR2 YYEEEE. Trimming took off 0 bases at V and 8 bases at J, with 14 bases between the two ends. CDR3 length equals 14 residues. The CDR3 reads CASSLVRRVGGYTF. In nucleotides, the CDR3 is TGTGCCAGCAGCTTGGTACGGAGGGTAGGGGGCTACACCTTC.

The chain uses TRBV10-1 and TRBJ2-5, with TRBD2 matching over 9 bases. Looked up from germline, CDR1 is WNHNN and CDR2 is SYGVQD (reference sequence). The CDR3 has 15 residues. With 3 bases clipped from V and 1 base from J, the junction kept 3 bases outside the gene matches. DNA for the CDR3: TGCGCCAGCAGTGATAGCGGGGGTACCCAAGAGACCCAGTACTTC. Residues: CASSDSGGTQETQYF.

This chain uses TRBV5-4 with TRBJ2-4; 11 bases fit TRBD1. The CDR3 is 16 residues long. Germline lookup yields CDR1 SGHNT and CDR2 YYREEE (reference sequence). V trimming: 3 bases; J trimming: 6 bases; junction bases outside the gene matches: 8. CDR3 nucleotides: TGTGCCAGCAGCTCCCCGGGACAGGGGGTTGGAAACATTCAGTACTTC. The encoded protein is CASSSPGQGVGNIQYF.

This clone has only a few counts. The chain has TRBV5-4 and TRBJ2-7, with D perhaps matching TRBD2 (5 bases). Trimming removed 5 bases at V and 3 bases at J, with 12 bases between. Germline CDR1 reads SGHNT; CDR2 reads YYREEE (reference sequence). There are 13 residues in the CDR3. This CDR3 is CASRMMEDYEQYF. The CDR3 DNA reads TGTGCCAGCAGGATGATGGAGGACTACGAGCAGTACTTC.